This TCR beta chain was sequenced in a study of cytomegalovirus exposure and HLA in healthy donors. Study findings and constraints: Researchers reported in a later analysis that common viral pathogens appeared linked to several top clusters. Later analysis associated a missense DCLRE1C variant with TCR beta V- and J-gene trimming. For presence/absence analyses, sequencing depth was assumed to be roughly uniform across donors.

This CDR3 has 19 amino acids. Unmatched junction bases numbered 19, after V lost 4 bases and J lost 4 bases. PCR primers comprised 60 Vbeta and 13 Jbeta primers. TCRdb keeps only in-frame clones here, not all; method: immunoSEQ multiplex PCR. The table shows about 120,000 clones, with around 80% occurring only once. Worth noting for this clone: The antigen remains unidentified.

Sequencing used PBMCs. The genes are TRBV23-1 and TRBJ2-7; 10 bases are a match to TRBD1. TRBV23-1 is treated as an ORF (open reading frame) with a function not yet certain. The clonotype was recovered from a woman aged 18-29 years in good health and CMV-seronegative. The CDR3 sequence: CASSPLGQGPRQGWYEQYF. The CDR3 nucleotides read TGCGCCAGCAGTCCGCTGGGACAGGGGCCACGCCAAGGGTGGTACGAGCAGTACTTC.